The T cell receptor (beta chain) under discussion was sequenced for a study of T cells in Graves' hyperthyroidism and ophthalmopathy. Amplification targeted TCR beta CDR3 regions from RNA transcripts. The HTBI primer set served for first-round RT-PCR of the TCR CDR3. TCRdb processed the multiplex PCR reads anew with MiXCR; each CDR3 protein has one entry. The table has hundreds of thousands of distinct CDR3 sequences, over 15% seen once. CDR1 MGHRA and CDR2 YSYEKL come from the germline V gene. Trimming took 4 bases from V and 3 from J, leaving 10 bases between them. The CDR3 is 14 amino acids. This clonotype has a handful of counts. Participants, patients aged 18 to 65, had newly diagnosed hyperthyroidism with a duration under 2 months. Patients showing uncontrolled infection, other autoimmune disease, pregnancy or lactation were ineligible. Thyroid ultrasound, orbital computed tomography, clinical symptoms, and serum thyroxine and TRAb underpinned diagnoses. Fresh peripheral blood, roughly 9.8 ml of it, supplied the PBMCs.

Input material: blood. The sequence came from a woman under 30 with Graves' hyperthyroidism. The chain joins TRBV4-1 to TRBJ1-5, with a tentative D call TRBD1 (6 bases). DNA of the CDR3: TGCGCCAGCAGCCCTAGGGGGGACAATCAGCCCCAGCATTTT. As protein: CASSPRGDNQPQHF.